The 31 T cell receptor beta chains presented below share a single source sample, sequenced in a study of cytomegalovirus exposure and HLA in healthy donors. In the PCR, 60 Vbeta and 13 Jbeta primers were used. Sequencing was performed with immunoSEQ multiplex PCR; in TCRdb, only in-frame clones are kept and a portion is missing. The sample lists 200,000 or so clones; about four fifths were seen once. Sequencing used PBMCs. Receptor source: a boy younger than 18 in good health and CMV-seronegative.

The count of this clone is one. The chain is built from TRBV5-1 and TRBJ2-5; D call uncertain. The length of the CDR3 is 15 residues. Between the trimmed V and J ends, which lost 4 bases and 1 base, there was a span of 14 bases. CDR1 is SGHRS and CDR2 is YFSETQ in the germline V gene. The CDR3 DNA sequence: TGCGCCAGCAGCCTGGCGGCCGCTAGCCAAGAGACCCAGTACTTC. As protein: CASSLAAASQETQYF.

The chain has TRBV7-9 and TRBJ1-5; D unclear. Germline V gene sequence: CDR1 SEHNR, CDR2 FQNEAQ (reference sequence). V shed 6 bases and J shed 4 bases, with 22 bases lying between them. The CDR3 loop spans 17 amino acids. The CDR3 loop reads CASRPLFRTGENQPQHF. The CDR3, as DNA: TGTGCCAGCAGACCTCTATTTCGGACTGGCGAGAATCAGCCCCAGCATTTT.

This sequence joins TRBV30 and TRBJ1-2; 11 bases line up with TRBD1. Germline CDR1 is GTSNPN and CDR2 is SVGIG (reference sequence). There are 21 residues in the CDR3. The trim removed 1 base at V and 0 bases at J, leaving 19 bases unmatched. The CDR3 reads CAWSDLMLRDRGTHSNYGYTF. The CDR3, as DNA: TGTGCCTGGAGTGATCTTATGCTACGGGACAGGGGGACACACTCTAACTATGGCTACACCTTC.

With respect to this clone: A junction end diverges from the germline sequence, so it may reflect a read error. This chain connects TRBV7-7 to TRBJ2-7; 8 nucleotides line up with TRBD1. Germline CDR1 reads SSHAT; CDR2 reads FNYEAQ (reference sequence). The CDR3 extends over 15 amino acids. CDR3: CASSLGTGVSYEQYF. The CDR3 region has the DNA TGTGCTAGCAGCTTAGGGACAGGCGTCTCCTACGAGCAGTACTTC.

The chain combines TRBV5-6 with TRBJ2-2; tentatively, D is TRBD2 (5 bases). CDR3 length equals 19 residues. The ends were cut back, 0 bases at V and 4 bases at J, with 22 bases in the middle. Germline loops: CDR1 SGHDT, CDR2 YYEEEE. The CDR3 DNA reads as TGTGCCAGCAGCTTGGATATTAATTACGGGGATTGGAGCACCGGGGAGCTGTTTTTT. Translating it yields CASSLDINYGDWSTGELFF.

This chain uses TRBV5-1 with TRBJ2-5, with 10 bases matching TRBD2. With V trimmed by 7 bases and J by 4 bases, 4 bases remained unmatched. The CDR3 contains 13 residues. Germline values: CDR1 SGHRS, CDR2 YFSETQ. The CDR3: CASCWTSGETQYF. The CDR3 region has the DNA TGCGCCAGCTGCTGGACTAGCGGAGAGACCCAGTACTTC.

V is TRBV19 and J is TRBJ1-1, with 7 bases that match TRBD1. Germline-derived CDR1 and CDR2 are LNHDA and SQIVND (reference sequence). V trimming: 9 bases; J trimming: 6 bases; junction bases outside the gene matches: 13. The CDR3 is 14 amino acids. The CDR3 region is CASEQGLRGAEAFF. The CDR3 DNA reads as TGTGCCAGCGAACAGGGGCTACGTGGGGCTGAAGCTTTCTTT.

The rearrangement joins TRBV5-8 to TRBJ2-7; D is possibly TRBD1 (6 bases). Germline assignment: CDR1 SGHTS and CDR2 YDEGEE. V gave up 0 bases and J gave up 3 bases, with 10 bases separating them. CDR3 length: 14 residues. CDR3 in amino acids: CASSLEVRGYEQYF. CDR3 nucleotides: TGTGCCAGCAGCTTGGAGGTCAGGGGCTACGAGCAGTACTTC. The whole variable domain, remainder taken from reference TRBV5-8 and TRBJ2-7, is EAGVTQSPTHLIKTRGQQATLRCSPISGHTSVYWYQQALGLGLQFLLWYDEGEERNRGNFPPRFSGRQFPNYSSELNVNALELEDSALYLCASSLEVRGYEQYFGPGTRLTVT.

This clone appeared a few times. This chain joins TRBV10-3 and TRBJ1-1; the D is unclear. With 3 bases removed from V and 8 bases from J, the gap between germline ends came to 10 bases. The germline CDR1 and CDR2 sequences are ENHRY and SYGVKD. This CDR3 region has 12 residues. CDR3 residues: CAISESGSEAFF. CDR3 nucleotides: TGTGCCATCAGTGAATCGGGATCGGAAGCTTTCTTT.

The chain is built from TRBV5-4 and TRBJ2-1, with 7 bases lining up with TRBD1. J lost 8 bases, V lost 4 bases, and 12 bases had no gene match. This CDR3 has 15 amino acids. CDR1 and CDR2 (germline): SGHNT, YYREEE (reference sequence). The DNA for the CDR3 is TGTGCCAGCAGCCTAACATCGACAGGGCCCGATGAGCAGTTCTTC. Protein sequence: CASSLTSTGPDEQFF.

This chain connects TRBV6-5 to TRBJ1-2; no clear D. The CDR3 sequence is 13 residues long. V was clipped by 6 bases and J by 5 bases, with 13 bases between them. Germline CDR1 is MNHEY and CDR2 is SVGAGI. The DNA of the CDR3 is TGTGCCAGCAGCCATCAAGCTGCTTATGGCTACACCTTC. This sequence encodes CASSHQAAYGYTF.

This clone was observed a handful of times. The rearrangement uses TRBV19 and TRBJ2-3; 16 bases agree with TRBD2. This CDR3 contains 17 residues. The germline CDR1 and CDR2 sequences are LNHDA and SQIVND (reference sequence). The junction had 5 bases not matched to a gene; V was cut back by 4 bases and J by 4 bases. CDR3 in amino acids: CASSRRGLAGGADTQYF. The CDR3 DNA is TGTGCCAGTAGTAGACGGGGACTAGCGGGGGGGGCAGATACGCAGTATTTT.

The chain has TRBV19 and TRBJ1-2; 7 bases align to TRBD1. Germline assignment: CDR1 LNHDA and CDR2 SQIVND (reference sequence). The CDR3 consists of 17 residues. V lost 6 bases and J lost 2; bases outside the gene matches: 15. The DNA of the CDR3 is TGTGCCAGTAGCACTATCCAGCTCCGGGACAGAAACTATGGCTACACCTTC. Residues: CASSTIQLRDRNYGYTF.

The DNA for the CDR3 is TGTGCCAGCAGTCTCAGCCACAGGGGTCAGCCCCAGCATTTT. This sequence encodes CASSLSHRGQPQHF. V and J are TRBV27 and TRBJ1-5; 7 positions agree with TRBD1. This CDR3 has 14 residues. The J segment lost 6 bases and the V segment lost 5 bases, leaving 7 bases of the junction unmatched. The germline V gene has CDR1 MNHEY and CDR2 SMNVEV (reference sequence).

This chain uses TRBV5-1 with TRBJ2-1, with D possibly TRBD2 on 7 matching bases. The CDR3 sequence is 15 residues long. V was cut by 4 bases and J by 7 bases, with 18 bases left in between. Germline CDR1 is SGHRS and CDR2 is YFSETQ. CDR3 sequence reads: CASSLKLGGRNEQFF. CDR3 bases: TGCGCCAGCAGCCTAAAACTGGGGGGGCGGAATGAGCAGTTCTTC.

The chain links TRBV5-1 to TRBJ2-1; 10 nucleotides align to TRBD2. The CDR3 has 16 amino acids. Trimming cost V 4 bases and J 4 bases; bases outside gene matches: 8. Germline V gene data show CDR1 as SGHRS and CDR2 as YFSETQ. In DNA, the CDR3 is TGCGCCAGCAGCACACCACAACTAGCGGGGTACAATGAGCAGTTCTTC. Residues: CASSTPQLAGYNEQFF.

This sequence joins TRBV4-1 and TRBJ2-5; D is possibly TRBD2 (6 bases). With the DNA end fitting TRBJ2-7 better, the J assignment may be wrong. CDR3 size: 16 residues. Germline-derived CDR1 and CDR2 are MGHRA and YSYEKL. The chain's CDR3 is CASSQESRGIPNEQYF. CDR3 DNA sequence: TGCGCCAGCAGCCAAGAGAGTCGCGGGATTCCCAACGAGCAGTACTTC.

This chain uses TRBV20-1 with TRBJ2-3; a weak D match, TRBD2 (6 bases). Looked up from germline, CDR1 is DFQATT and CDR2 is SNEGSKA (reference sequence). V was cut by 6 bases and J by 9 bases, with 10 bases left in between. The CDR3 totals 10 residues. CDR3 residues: CSAVRGTQYF. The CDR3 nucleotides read TGCAGTGCCGTACGGGGGACGCAGTATTTT.

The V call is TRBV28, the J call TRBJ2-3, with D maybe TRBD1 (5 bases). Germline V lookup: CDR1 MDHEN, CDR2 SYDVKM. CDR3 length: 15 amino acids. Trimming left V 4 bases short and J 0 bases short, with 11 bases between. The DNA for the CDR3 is TGTGCCAGCAGTTCCCAGGGTGAAAGCACAGATACGCAGTATTTT. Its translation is CASSSQGESTDTQYF.

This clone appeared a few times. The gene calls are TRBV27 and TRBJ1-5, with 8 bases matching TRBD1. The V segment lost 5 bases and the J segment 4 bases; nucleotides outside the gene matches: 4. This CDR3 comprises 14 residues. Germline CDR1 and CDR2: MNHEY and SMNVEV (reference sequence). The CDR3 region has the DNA TGTGCCAGCAGTCTCCGACAGGGGAATCAGCCCCAGCATTTT. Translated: CASSLRQGNQPQHF.

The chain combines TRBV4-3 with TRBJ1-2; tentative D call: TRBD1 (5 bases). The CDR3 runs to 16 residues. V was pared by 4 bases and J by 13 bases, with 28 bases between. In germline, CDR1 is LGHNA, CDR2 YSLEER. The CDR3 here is CASSRSAEGGWGISTF. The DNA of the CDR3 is TGCGCCAGCAGCCGCTCAGCGGAGGGTGGTTGGGGGATATCCACCTTC.

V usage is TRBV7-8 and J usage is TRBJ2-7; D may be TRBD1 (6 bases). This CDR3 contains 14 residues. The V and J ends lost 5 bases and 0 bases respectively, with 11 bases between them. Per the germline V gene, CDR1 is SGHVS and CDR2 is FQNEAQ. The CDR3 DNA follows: TGTGCCAGCAGCCCAAGGACAGTCTCCTACGAGCAGTACTTC. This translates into CASSPRTVSYEQYF.

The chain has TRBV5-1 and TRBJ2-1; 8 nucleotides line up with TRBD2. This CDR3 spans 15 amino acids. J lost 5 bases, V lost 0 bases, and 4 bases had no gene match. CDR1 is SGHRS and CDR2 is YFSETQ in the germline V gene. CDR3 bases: TGCGCCAGCAGCTTGGACGGGAGGGCCAACAATGAGCAGTTCTTC. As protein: CASSLDGRANNEQFF.

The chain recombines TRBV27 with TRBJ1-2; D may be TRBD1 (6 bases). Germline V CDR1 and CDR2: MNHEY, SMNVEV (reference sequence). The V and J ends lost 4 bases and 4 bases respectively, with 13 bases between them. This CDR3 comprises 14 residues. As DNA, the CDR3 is TGTGCCAGCAGTTCAGGGGCATTCGGCTATGGCTACACCTTC. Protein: CASSSGAFGYGYTF.

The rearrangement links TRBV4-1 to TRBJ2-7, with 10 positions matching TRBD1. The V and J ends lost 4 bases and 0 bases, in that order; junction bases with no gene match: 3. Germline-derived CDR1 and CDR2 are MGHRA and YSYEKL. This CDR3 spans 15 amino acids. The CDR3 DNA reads TGCGCCAGCAGCCGGGGGGACAGGGGCTCCTACGAGCAGTACTTC. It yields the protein CASSRGDRGSYEQYF.

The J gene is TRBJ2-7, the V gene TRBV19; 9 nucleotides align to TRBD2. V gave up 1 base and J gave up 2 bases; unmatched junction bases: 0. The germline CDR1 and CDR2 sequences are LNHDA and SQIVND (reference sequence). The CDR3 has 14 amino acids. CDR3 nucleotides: TGTGCCAGTAGTATAGGACTAGCGGCCTACGAGCAGTACTTC. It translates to CASSIGLAAYEQYF.

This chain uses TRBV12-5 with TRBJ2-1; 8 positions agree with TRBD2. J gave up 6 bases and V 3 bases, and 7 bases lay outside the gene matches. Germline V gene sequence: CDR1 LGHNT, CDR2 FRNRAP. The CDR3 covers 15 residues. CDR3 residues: CASGFVAGPLNEQFF. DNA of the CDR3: TGTGCTAGTGGTTTTGTAGCGGGGCCCCTCAATGAGCAGTTCTTC.

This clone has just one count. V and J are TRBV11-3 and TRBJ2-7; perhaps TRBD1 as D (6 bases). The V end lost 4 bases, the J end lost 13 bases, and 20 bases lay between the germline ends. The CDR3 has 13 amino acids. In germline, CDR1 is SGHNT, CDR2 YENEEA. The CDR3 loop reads CASSSRPGTQLYF. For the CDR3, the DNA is TGTGCCAGCAGCTCCCGCCCCGGGACACAGCTCTACTTC.

The CDR3 coding sequence is TGTGCCAGCAGCTTATTGGGCGGGGGGCTAAACACCGGGGAGCTGTTTTTT. This gives the protein CASSLLGGGLNTGELFF. The rearrangement links TRBV7-2 to TRBJ2-2, with 8 bases aligning to TRBD2. The length of the CDR3 is 17 residues. From germline, CDR1 is SGHTA and CDR2 FQGNSA. V shed 2 bases and J 2 bases; nucleotides not matched to a gene: 7.

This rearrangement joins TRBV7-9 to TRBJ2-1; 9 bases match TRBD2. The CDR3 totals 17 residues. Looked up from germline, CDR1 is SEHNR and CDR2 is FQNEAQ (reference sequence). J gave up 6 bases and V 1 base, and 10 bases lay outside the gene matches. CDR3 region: CASSLEVAGGPSNEQFF. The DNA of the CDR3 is TGTGCCAGCAGCTTAGAGGTGGCGGGGGGGCCTAGCAATGAGCAGTTCTTC.

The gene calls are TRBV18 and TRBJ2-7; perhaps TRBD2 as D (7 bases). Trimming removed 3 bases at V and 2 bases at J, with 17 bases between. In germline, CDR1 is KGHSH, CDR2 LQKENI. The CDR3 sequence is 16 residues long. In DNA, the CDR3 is TGTGCCAGCTCACCCGCCGCAGGGGAGGGGACCTACGAGCAGTACTTC. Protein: CASSPAAGEGTYEQYF.